This T cell receptor (beta chain) stems from a study of T cells in Graves' hyperthyroidism and ophthalmopathy (dated by TCRdb to about 2019). Looking at the study overall: Peripheral blood samples were taken at initial diagnosis, before any treatment was given. Whether ophthalmopathy could be predicted prospectively was tested in an independent validation cohort made up of 18 to 20 hyperthyroidism patients plus 17 patients who later progressed to ophthalmopathy. To identify distinguishing TCR V-J signatures, a discovery cohort of around 100 patients was used, comprising 40 to 45 with Graves' ophthalmopathy and around 60 with stable Graves' hyperthyroidism. Following sampling, methimazole starting at 30 mg daily was given to hyperthyroidism patients, and high-dose intravenous methylprednisolone was given to ophthalmopathy patients. The paper reports TCR Vbeta CDR3 sequencing of some 140 peripheral blood samples: approximately 43 ophthalmopathy, over 70 hyperthyroidism and about 17 progressor patients. The study also compared thyroid tissue and blood T-cell repertoires from a handful of Graves' hyperthyroidism patients. The roughly 94 discovery patients were randomly divided into training and test sets at a 7:3 ratio.

The TCR beta CDR3 regions were amplified from RNA transcripts. For the first round of RT-PCR on the TCR CDR3, the HTBI primer set was used together with the Qiagen OneStep RT-PCR kit. A second multiplex PCR round built the libraries, followed by size selection and purification. The libraries were sequenced on an Illumina HiSeq2000 using paired-end 100 bp reads. On the authors' methods: SOAPnuke was used to process the raw data, with reads discarded if the reads contained adapters or uncalled bases, had a mean Phred below 15, or lacked an exact constant-primer or identifier match. COPE v1.2.5 was used to merge the high-quality paired reads, and each unique nucleotide sequence was defined as a clonotype. Clonotypes were aligned to IMGT TRBV, TRBD and TRBJ reference segments using MiTCR v1.1. The analysis included only V-J combinations with a frequency above 0.0001, which together covered approximately 99% of the repertoires. The TCS score was defined as the ratio of F50 (clonal expansion) to E x V (chaos), calculated using BLOSUM62-based TCRdist between CDR3 peptides within each V-J. Welch's t-statistics and random forest reduced around 520 V-J features to fewer than 15, which were used in a naive Bayes classifier (R e1071). TCRdb reran the public reads through fastp at Q25 and MiXCR, keeping productive beta chains. Rows with one shared CDR3 protein collapse into an entry with the most common genes and DNA. The V and J calls were not made by the authors but by TCRdb's processing. Present in this sample are about 700,000 distinct CDR3 sequences, 14% of which were seen just once. Roughly 10% of the sample rests with the top ten.

Graves' hyperthyroidism was defined as stable when no progression to ophthalmopathy occurred over 18 months of follow-up. Hyperthyroidism patients were newly diagnosed, with disease duration under 2 months, and aged 18 to 65 years. Patients with uncontrolled infections, other autoimmune diseases, pregnancy or lactation were excluded. Clinical symptoms, serum thyroxine and TRAb, thyroid ultrasound, and orbital computed tomography formed the basis for the diagnoses. PBMCs were separated from 7.5 to 10 ml of fresh peripheral blood using Ficoll-Paque density gradient centrifugation. Total RNA was extracted using Trizol reagent, and RNA quality was assessed on an Agilent 2100 Bioanalyzer. This clonotype has only a few counts. No antigen is known for it. Base-call qualities are not available, and no considerably larger clone is one nucleotide away. Broad study findings and their caveats: Sample size was not statistically predetermined, and blinding of investigators to group allocation was not performed. In cross-validation, a model built on a 13 V-J signature told ophthalmopathy apart from stable hyperthyroidism with 87.88% sensitivity and about 81% specificity, and in testing the same model reached 80%/75%. In validation, the model predicted progression to ophthalmopathy a median of about 6.8 months before onset, with about 70% sensitivity and almost 75% specificity. Most expanded thyroid clonotypes (frequency above 0.001) were also found in blood, which suggests that blood repertoires may mirror thyroid immune responses.

CDR1 and CDR2 are drawn from the germline V gene: KGHSH, LQKENI. Ends trimmed: V by 6 bases, J by 1 base; bases unmatched to a gene: 11. The CDR3 sequence holds 16 residues, the cysteine and phenylalanine included. The entry retains the CDR3 DNA only, 48 bases that are in frame from base 1. This receptor chain uses TRBV18 and TRBJ2-5; 7 bases in between match TRBD2. Sequenced: blood. The clonotype originates from a woman between 18 and 29 years old with Graves' hyperthyroidism. Here the CDR3 is given as CASSVYSGGSQETQYF. At the DNA level, the sequence is TGTGCCAGCTCGGTGTACTCGGGAGGCTCCCAAGAGACCCAGTACTTC.